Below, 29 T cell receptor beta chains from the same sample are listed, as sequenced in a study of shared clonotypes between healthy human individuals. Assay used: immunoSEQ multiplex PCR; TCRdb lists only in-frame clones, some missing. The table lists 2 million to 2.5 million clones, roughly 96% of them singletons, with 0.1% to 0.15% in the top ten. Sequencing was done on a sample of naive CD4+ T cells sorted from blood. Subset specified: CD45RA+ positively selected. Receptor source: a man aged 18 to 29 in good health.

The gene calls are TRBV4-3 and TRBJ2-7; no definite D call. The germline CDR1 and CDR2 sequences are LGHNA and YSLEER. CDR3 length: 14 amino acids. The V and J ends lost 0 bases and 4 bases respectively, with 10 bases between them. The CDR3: CASSQDALHYEQYF. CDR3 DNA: TGCGCCAGCAGCCAAGACGCTCTTCATTACGAGCAGTACTTC.

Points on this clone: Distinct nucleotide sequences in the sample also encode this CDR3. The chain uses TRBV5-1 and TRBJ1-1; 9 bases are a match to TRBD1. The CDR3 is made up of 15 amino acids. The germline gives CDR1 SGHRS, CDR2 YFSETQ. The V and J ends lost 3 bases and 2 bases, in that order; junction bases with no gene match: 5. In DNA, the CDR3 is TGCGCCAGCAGCTCGAGGACAGGGGCAAACACTGAAGCTTTCTTT. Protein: CASSSRTGANTEAFF.

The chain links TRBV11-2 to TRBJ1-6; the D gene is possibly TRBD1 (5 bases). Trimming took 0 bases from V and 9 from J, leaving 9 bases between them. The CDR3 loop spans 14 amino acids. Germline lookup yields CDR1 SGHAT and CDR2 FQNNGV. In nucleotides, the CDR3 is TGTGCCAGCAGCTTAGAGCGACAGCTTTCACCCCTCCACTTT. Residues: CASSLERQLSPLHF.

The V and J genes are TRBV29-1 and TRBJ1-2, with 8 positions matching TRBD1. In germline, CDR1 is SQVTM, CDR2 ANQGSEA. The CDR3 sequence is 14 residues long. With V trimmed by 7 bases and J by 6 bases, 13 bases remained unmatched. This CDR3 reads CSAEDRERVDGYTF. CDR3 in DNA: TGCAGCGCAGAGGACAGGGAGAGGGTGGATGGCTACACCTTC. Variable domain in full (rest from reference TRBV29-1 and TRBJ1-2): SAVISQKPSRDICQRGTSLTIQCQVDSQVTMMFWYRQQPGQSLTLIATANQGSEATYESGFVIDKFPISRPNLTFSTLTVSNMSPEDSSIYLCSAEDRERVDGYTFGSGTRLTVV.

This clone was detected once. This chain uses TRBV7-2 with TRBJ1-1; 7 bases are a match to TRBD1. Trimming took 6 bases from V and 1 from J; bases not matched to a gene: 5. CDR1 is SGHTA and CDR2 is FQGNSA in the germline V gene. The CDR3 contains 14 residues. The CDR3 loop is CASRQNRGNTEAFF. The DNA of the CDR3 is TGTGCCAGCAGACAAAACAGGGGGAACACTGAAGCTTTCTTT.

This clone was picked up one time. CDR3 in amino acids: CASSTRGTQYF. CDR3 sequence (DNA): TGTGCCAGCAGCACCAGGGGGACGCAGTATTTT. J is TRBJ2-3 and V is TRBV6-5; 7 positions agree with TRBD1. CDR1 is MNHEY, CDR2 SVGAGI, per germline. The V gene end was trimmed by 6 bases and the J gene end by 9 bases; junction bases not matched to a gene: 3. This CDR3 is built from 11 residues.

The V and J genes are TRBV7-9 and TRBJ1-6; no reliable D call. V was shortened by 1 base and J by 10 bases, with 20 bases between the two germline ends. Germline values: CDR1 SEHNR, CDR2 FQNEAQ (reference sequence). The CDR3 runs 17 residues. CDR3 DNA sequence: TGTGCCAGCAGCTTAGGGGATCGCGGAGAGACTAGGTCACCCCTCCACTTT. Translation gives CASSLGDRGETRSPLHF.

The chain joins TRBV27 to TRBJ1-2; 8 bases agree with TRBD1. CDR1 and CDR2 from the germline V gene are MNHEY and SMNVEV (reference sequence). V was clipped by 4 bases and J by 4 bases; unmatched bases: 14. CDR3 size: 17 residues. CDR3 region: CASSSTSGTGFGYGYTF. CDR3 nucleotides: TGTGCCAGCAGTTCAACATCCGGGACAGGCTTTGGCTATGGCTACACCTTC.

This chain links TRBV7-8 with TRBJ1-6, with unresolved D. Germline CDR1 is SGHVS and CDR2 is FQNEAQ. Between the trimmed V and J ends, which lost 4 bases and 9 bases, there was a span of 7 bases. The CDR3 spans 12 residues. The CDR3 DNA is TGTGCCAGCAGCTCCTTACCTTCACCCCTCCACTTT. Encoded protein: CASSSLPSPLHF.

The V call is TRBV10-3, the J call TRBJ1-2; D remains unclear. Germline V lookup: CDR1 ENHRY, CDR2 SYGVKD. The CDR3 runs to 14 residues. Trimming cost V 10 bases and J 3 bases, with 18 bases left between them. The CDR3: CATLDTVLYYGYTF. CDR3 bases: TGTGCCACCTTGGATACAGTTTTGTACTATGGCTACACCTTC.

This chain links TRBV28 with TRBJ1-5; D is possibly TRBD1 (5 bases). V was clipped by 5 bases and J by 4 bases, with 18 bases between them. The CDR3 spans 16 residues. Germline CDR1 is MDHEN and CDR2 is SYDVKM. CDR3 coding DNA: TGTGCCAGCAGTGGGGGTAGCTCCGGGGGGAATCAGCCCCAGCATTTT. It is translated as CASSGGSSGGNQPQHF.

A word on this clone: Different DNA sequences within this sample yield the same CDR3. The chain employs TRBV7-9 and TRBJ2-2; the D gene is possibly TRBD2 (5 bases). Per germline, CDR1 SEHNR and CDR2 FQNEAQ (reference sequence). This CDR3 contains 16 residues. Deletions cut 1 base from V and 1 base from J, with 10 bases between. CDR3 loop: CASSLGGSGNTGELFF. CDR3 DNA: TGTGCCAGCAGCTTAGGCGGGTCAGGGAACACCGGGGAGCTGTTTTTT. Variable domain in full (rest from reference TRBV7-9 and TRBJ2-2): DTGVSQNPRHKITKRGQNVTFRCDPISEHNRLYWYRQTLGQGPEFLTYFQNEAQLEKSRLLSDRFSAERPKGSFSTLEIQRTEQGDSAMYLCASSLGGSGNTGELFFGEGSRLTVL.

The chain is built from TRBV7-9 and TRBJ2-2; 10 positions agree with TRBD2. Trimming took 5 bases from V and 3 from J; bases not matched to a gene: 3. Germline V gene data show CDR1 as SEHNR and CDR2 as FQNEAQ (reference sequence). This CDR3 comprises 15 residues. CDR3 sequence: CASSPGLADTGELFF. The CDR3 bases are TGTGCCAGCAGCCCTGGACTAGCGGACACCGGGGAGCTGTTTTTT.

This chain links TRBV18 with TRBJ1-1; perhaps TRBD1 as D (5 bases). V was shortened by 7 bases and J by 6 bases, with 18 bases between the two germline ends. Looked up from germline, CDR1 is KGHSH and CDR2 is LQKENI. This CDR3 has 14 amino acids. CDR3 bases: TGTGCCAGCTTGAGGGGTTACAATGACCCTGAAGCTTTCTTT. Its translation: CASLRGYNDPEAFF.

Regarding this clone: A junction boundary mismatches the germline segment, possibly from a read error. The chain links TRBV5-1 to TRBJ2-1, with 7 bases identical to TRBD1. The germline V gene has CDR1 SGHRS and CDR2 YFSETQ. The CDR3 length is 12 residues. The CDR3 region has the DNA TGCGCCAGCAGCTTGGTGTGGGACAGCCAGGTCTTC. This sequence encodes CASSLVWDSQVF.

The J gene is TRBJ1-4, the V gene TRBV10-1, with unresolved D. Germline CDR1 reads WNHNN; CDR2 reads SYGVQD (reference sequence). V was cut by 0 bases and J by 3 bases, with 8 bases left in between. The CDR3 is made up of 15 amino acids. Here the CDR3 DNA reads TGCGCCAGCAGTGAGTCCGGGGATGCTAATGAAAAACTGTTTTTT. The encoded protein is CASSESGDANEKLFF.

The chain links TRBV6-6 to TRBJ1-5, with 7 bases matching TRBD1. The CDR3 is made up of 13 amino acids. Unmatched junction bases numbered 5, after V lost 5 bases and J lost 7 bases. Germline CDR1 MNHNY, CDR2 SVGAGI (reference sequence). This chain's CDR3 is CASSQGVWQPQHF. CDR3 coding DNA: TGTGCCAGCAGTCAGGGGGTTTGGCAGCCCCAGCATTTT.

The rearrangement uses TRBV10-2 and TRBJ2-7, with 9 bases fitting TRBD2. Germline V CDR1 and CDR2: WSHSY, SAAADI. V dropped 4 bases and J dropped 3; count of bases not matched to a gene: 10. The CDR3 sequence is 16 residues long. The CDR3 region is CASSVHTLAGSYEQYF. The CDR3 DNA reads TGCGCCAGCAGTGTCCATACCCTAGCGGGGAGCTACGAGCAGTACTTC.

CDR3 sequence reads: CASSQERRGYTF. The CDR3 coding sequence is TGTGCCAGCAGCCAGGAGCGACGGGGCTACACCTTC. J is TRBJ1-2 and V is TRBV14, with unresolved D. This CDR3 is 12 amino acids long. Germline-derived CDR1 and CDR2 are SGHDN and FVKESK. Between the trimmed V and J ends, which lost 3 bases and 8 bases, there was a span of 10 bases.

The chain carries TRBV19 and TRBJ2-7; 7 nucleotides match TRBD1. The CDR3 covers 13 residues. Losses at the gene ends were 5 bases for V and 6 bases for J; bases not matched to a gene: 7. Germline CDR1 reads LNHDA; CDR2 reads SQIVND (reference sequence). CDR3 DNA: TGTGCCAGTAGTCCAAATCACAGGGGCGAGCAGTACTTC. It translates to CASSPNHRGEQYF.

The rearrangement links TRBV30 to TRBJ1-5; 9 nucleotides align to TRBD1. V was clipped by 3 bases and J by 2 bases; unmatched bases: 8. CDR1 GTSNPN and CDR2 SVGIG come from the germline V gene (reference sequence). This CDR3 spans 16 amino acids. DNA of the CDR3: TGTGCCTGGAGCCTCGGTACAGGGGGCGGCAATCAGCCCCAGCATTTT. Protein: CAWSLGTGGGNQPQHF.

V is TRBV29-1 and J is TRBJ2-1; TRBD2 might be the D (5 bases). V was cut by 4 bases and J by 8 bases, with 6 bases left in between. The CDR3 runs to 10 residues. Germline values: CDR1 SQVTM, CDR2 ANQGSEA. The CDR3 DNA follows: TGCAGCGTTGGGGAGTATGAGCAGTTCTTC. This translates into CSVGEYEQFF.

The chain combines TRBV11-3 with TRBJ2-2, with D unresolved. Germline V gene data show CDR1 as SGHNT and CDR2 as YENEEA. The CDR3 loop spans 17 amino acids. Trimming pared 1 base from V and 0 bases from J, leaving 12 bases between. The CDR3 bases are TGTGCCAGCAGCTTAGTGTCGGTAGCACCGAACACCGGGGAGCTGTTTTTT. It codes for CASSLVSVAPNTGELFF. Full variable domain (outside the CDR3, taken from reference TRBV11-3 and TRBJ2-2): EAGVVQSPRYKIIEKKQPVAFWCNPISGHNTLYWYLQNLGQGPELLIRYENEEAVDDSQLPKDRFSAERLKGVDSTLKIQPAELGDSAVYLCASSLVSVAPNTGELFFGEGSRLTVL.

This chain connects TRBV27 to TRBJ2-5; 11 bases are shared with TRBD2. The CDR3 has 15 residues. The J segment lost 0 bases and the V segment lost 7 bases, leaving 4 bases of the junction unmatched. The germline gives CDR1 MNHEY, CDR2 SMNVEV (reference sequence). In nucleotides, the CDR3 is TGTGCCAGCACCCTGACTAGCGGGAACCAAGAGACCCAGTACTTC. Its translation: CASTLTSGNQETQYF.

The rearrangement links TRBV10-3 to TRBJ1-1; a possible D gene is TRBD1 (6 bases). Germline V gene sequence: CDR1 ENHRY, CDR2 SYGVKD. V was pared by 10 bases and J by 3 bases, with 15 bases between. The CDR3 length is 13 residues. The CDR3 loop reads CATTLRGDTEAFF. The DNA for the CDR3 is TGTGCCACCACCTTAAGGGGGGACACTGAAGCTTTCTTT.

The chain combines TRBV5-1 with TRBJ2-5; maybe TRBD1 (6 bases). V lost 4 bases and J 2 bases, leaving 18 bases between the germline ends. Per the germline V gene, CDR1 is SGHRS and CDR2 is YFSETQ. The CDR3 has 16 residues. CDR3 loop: CASSATPQGIQETQYF. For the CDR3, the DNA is TGCGCCAGCAGCGCAACACCGCAGGGGATTCAAGAGACCCAGTACTTC.

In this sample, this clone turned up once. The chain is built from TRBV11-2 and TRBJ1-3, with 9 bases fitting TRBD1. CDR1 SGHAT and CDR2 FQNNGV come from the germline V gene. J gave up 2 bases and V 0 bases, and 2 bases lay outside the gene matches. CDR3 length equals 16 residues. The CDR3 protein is CASSLERTGAGNTIYF. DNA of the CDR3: TGTGCCAGCAGCTTAGAGCGGACAGGGGCTGGAAACACCATATATTTT.

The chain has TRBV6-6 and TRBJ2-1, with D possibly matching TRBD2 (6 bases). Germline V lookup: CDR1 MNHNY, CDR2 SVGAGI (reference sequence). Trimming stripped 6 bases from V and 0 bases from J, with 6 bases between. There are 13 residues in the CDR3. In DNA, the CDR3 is TGTGCCAGCAGCGGGAGCTCCTACAATGAGCAGTTCTTC. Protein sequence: CASSGSSYNEQFF.

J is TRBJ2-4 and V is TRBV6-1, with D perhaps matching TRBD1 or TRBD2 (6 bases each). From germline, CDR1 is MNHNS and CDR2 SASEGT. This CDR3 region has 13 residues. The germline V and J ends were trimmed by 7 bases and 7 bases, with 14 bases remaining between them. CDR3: CASTRQEGNIQYF. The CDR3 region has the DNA TGTGCCAGCACCCGACAGGAGGGGAACATTCAGTACTTC.